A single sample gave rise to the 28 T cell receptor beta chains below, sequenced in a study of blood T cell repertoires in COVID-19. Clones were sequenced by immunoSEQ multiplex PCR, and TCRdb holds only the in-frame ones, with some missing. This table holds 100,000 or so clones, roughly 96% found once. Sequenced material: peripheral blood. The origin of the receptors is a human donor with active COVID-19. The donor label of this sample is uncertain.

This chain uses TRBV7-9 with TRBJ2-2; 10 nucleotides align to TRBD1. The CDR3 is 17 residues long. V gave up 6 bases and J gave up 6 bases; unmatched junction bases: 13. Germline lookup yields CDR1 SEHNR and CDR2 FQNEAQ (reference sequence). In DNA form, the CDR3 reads TGTGCCAGCAGTCCGATTCCGGGGACAGGGGTCGCCGGGGAGCTGTTTTTT. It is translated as CASSPIPGTGVAGELFF. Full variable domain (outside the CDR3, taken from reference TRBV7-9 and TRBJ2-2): DTGVSQNPRHKITKRGQNVTFRCDPISEHNRLYWYRQTLGQGPEFLTYFQNEAQLEKSRLLSDRFSAERPKGSFSTLEIQRTEQGDSAMYLCASSPIPGTGVAGELFFGEGSRLTVL.

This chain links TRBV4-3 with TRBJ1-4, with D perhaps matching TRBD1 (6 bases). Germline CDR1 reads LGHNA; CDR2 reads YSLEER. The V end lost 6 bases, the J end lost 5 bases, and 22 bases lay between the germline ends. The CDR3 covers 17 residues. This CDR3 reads CASSRALPQGRNEKLFF. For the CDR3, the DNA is TGCGCCAGCAGTCGAGCGTTACCCCAGGGGCGGAATGAAAAACTGTTTTTT.

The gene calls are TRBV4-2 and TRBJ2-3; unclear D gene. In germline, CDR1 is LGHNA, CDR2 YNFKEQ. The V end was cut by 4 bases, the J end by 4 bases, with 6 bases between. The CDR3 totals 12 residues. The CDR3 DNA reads TGTGCCAGCAGCCTCGCAGCAGATACGCAGTATTTT. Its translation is CASSLAADTQYF.

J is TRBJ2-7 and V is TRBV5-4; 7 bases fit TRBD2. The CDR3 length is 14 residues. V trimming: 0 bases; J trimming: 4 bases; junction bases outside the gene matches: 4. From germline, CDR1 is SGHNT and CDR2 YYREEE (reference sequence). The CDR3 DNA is TGTGCCAGCAGCTTGGTGGGTAGCGGGTACGAGCAGTACTTC. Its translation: CASSLVGSGYEQYF.

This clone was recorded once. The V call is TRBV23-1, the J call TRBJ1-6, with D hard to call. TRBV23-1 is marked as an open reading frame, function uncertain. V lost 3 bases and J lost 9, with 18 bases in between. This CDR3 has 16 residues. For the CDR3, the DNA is TGCGCCAGCAGTCACCGCCCCGCAAGGTCTAGTTCACCCCTCCACTTT. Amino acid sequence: CASSHRPARSSSPLHF.

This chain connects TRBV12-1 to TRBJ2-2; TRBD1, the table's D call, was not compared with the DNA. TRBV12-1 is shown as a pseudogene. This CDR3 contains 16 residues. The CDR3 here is CASTPFGPENTGELFF. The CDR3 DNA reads TGTGCCAGCACCCCTTTTGGGCCAGAGAACACCGGGGAGCTGTTTTTT.

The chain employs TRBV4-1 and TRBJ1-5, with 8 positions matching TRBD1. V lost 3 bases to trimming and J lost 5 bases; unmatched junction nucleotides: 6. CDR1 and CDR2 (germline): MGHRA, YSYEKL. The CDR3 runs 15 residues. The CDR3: CASSQPDRDDQPQHF. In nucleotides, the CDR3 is TGCGCCAGCAGCCAGCCGGACAGGGATGATCAGCCCCAGCATTTT.

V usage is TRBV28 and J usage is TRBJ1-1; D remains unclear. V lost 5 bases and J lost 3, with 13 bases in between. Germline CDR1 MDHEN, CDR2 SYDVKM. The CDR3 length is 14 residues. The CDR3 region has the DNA TGTGCCAGCAGTCCGAGGGAGAAGTACACTGAAGCTTTCTTT. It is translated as CASSPREKYTEAFF.

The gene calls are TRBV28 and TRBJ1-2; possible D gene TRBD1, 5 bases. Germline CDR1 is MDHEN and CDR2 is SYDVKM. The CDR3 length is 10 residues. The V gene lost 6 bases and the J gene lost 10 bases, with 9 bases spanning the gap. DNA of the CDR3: TGTGCCAGCAGGGGGGGATCCTACACCTTC. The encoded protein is CASRGGSYTF.

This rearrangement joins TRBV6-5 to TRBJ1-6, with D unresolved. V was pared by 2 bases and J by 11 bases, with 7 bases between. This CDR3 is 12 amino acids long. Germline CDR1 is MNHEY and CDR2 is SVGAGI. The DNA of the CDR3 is TGTGCCAGCAGTTACCGAGGCGCACCCCTCCACTTT. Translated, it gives CASSYRGAPLHF.

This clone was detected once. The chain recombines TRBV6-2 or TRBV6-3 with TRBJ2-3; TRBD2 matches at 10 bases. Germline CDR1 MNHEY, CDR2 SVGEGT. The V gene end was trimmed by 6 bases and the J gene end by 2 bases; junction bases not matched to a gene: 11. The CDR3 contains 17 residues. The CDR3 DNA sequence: TGTGCCAGCAGCCACTACATAGCGGGAGGTCTCACAGATACGCAGTATTTT. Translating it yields CASSHYIAGGLTDTQYF.

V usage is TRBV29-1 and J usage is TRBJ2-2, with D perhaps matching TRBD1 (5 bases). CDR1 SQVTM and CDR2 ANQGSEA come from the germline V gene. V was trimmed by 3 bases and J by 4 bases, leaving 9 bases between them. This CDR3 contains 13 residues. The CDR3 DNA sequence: TGCAGCGTTGACAGGGTTGGCACCGGGGAGCTGTTTTTT. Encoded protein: CSVDRVGTGELFF.

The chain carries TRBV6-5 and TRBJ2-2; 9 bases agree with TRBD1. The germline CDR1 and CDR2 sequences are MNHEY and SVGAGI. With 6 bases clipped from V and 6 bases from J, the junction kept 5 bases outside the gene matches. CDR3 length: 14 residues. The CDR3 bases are TGTGCCAGCAGAAGACAGGGGGAGGCCGGGGAGCTGTTTTTT. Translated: CASRRQGEAGELFF.

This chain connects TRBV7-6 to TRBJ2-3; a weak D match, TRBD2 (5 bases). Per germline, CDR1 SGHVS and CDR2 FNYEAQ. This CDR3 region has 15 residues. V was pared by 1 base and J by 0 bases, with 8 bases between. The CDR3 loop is CASSLVATSTDTQYF. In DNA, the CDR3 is TGTGCCAGCAGCTTAGTAGCGACTAGCACAGATACGCAGTATTTT.

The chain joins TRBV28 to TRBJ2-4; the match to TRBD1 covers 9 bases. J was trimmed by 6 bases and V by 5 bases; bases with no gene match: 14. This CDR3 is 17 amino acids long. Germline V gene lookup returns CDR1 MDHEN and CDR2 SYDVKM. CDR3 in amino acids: CASSATGPGTGLNIQYF. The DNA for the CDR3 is TGTGCCAGCAGTGCCACGGGACCCGGGACAGGGCTAAACATTCAGTACTTC.

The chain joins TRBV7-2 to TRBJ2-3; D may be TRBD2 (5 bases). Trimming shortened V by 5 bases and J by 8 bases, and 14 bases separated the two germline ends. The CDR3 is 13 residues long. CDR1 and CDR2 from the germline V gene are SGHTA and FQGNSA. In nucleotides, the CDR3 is TGTGCCAGCAGCCCCTACAAGGCGGGTACGCAGTATTTT. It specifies CASSPYKAGTQYF.

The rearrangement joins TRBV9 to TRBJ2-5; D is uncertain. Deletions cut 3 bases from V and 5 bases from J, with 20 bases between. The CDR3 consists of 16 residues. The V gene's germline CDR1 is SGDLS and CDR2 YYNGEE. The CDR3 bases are TGTGCCAGCAGCGCCGGATTGGGCTCTGGCTTGGAGACCCAGTACTTC. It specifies CASSAGLGSGLETQYF.

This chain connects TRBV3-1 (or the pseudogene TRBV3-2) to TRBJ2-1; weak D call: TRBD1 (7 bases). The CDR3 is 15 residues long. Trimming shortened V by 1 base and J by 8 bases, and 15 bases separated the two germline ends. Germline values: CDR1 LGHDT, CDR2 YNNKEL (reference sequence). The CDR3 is CASSQVQGRGDEQFF. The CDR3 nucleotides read TGTGCCAGCAGCCAAGTTCAGGGCAGGGGGGATGAGCAGTTCTTC.

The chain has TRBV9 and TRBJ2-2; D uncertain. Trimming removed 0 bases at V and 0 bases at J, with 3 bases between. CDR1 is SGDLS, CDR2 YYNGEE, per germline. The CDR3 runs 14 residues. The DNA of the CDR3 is TGTGCCAGCAGCGTAGCTGCGAACACCGGGGAGCTGTTTTTT. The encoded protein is CASSVAANTGELFF. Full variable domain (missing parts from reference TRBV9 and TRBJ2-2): DSGVTQTPKHLITATGQRVTLRCSPRSGDLSVYWYQQSLDQGLQFLIQYYNGEERAKGNILERFSAQQFPDLHSELNLSSLELGDSALYFCASSVAANTGELFFGEGSRLTVL.

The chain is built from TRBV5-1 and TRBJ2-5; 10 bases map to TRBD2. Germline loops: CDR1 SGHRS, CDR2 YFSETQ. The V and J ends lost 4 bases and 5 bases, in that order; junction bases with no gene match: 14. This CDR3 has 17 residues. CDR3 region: CASSPVGPLAGSETQYF. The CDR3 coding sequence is TGCGCCAGCAGCCCCGTGGGGCCACTAGCGGGGTCCGAGACCCAGTACTTC.

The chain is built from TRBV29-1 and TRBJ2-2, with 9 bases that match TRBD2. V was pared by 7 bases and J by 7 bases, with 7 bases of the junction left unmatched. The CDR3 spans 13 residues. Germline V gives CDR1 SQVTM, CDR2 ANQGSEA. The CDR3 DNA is TGCAGCGCCGAAAAGACTAGCGGCGGGGAGCTGTTTTTT. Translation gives CSAEKTSGGELFF.

The DNA for the CDR3 is TGTGCCAGCAGCTTAGATTACAGCGGGAGGGGGTTGGAGACCCAGTACTTC. Translation: CASSLDYSGRGLETQYF. V gene TRBV11-2 combines with J gene TRBJ2-5, with 10 bases lining up with TRBD2. The CDR3 loop spans 17 amino acids. The junction had 9 bases not matched to a gene; V was cut back by 0 bases and J by 5 bases. In germline, CDR1 is SGHAT, CDR2 FQNNGV. Filled out from reference TRBV11-2 and TRBJ2-5, the complete variable domain reads EAGVAQSPRYKIIEKRQSVAFWCNPISGHATLYWYQQILGQGPKLLIQFQNNGVVDDSQLPKDRFSAERLKGVDSTLKIQPAKLEDSAVYLCASSLDYSGRGLETQYFGPGTRLLVL.

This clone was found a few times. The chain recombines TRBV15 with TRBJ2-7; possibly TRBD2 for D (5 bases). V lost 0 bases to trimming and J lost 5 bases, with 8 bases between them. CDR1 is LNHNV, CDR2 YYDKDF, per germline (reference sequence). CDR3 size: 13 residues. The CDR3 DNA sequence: TGTGCCACCAGCAGAGATCCCGGGGACGAGCAGTACTTC. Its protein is CATSRDPGDEQYF.

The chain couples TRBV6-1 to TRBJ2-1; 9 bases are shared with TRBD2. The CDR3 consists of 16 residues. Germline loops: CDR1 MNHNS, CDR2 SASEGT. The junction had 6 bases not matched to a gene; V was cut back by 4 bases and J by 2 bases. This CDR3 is CASSGGGAVPYNEQFF. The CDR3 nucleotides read TGTGCCAGCAGTGGCGGGGGGGCCGTCCCCTACAATGAGCAGTTCTTC.

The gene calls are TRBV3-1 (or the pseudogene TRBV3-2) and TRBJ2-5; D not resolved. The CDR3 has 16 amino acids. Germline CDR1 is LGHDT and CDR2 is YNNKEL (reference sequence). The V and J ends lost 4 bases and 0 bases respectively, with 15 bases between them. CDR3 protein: CASSPPTPSYQETQYF. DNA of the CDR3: TGTGCCAGCAGCCCTCCGACTCCTTCGTACCAAGAGACCCAGTACTTC.

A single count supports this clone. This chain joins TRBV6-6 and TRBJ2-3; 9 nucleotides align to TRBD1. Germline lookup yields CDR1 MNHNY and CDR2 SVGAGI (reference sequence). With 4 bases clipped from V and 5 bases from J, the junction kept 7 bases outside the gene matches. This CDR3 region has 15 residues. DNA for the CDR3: TGTGCCAGCAGTTCCACACAGGGGGCTGGAGATACGCAGTATTTT. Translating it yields CASSSTQGAGDTQYF.

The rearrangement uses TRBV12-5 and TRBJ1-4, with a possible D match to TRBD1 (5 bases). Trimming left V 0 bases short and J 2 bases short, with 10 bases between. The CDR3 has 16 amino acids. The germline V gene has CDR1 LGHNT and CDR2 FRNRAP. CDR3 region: CASGLVRPGTNEKLFF. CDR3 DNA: TGTGCTAGTGGTTTGGTACGGCCAGGGACTAATGAAAAACTGTTTTTT. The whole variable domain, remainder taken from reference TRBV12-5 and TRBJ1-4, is DARVTQTPRHKVTEMGQEVTMRCQPILGHNTVFWYRQTMMQGLELLAYFRNRAPLDDSGMPKDRFSAEMPDATLATLKIQPSEPRDSAVYFCASGLVRPGTNEKLFFGSGTQLSVL.

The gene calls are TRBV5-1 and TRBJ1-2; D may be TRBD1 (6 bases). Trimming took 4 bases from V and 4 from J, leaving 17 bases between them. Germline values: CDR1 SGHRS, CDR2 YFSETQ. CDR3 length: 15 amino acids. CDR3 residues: CASSPDSGVTYGYTF. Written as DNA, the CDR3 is TGCGCCAGCAGCCCGGACAGCGGGGTCACCTATGGCTACACCTTC.